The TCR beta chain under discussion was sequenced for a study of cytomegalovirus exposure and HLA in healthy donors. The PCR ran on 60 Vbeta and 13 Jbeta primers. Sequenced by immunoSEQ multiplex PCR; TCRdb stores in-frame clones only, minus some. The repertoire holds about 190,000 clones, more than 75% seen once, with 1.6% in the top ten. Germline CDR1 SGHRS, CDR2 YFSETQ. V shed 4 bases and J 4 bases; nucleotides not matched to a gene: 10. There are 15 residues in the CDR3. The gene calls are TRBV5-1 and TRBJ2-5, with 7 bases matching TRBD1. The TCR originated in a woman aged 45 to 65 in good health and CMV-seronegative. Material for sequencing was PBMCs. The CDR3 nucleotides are TGCGCCAGCAGCCGCTCCGGGACAGCTCTAGAGACCCAGTACTTC. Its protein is CASSRSGTALETQYF.